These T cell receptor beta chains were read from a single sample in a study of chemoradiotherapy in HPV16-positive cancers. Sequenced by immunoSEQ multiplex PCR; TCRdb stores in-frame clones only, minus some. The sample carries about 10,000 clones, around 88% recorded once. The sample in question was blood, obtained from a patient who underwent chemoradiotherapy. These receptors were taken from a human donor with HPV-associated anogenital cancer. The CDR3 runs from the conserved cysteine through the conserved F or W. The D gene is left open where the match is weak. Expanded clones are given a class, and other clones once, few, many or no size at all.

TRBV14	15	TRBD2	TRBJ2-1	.	CASSHLGLAGGVEFF	TGTGCCAGCAGCCACCTAGGACTAGCGGGGGGGGTTGAGTTCTTC
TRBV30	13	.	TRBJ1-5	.	CAWSGGRNQPQHF	TGTGCCTGGAGTGGGGGCCGAAATCAGCCCCAGCATTTT
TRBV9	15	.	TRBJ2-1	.	CASSATLSSYNEQFF	TGTGCCAGCAGCGCCACGTTGAGTTCCTACAATGAGCAGTTCTTC
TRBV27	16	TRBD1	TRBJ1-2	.	CASRALRTGVGYGYTF	TGTGCCAGCCGCGCACTGAGAACAGGGGTTGGCTATGGCTACACCTTC
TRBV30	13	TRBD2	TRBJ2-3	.	CACGLAPTDTQYF	TGTGCCTGTGGACTAGCCCCTACAGATACGCAGTATTTT
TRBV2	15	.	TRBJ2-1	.	CASSEDNSIYNEQFF	TGTGCCAGCAGTGAGGACAACTCCATATACAATGAGCAGTTCTTC
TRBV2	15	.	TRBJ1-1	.	CASSEGSRWNTEAFF	TGTGCCAGCAGTGAGGGGAGCAGGTGGAACACTGAAGCTTTCTTT
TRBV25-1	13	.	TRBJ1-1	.	CASSPRGGTEAFF	TGTGCCAGCAGTCCGAGGGGCGGAACTGAAGCTTTCTTT
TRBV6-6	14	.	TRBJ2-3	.	CASSLGGQRDTQYF	TGTGCCAGCAGTTTGGGGGGACAGCGGGATACGCAGTATTTT
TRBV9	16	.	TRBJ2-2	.	CASSRAGTRDTGELFF	TGTGCCAGCAGCAGAGCCGGGACCCGGGACACCGGGGAGCTGTTTTTT
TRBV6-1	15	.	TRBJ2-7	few	CASSVLRDLHGEQYF	TGTGCCAGCAGTGTGCTCCGGGATTTACACGGCGAGCAGTACTTC
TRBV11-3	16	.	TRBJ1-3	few	CASSPTVRSPGNTIYF	TGTGCCAGCAGCCCCACGGTTAGATCTCCCGGAAACACCATATATTTT
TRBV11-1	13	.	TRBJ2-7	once	CASSFGRHYEQYF	TGTGCCAGCAGCTTCGGGAGACATTACGAGCAGTACTTC
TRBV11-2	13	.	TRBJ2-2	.	CASSGGAVGELFF	TGTGCCAGCAGCGGGGGAGCTGTCGGGGAGCTGTTTTTT
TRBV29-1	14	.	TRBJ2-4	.	CSVEGIVGSGIQYF	TGCAGCGTTGAGGGTATAGTGGGTAGCGGCATTCAGTACTTC
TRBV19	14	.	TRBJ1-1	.	CASSPGSMNTEAFF	TGTGCCAGTAGTCCAGGGAGTATGAACACTGAAGCTTTCTTT
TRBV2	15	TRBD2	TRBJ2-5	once	CATKPLTSIGETQYF	TGTGCCACCAAACCCCTGACTAGCATAGGAGAGACCCAGTACTTC
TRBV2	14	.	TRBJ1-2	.	CASIEGGSNYGYTF	TGTGCCAGCATTGAGGGAGGATCTAACTATGGCTACACCTTC
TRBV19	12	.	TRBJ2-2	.	CASSWDTGELFF	TGTGCCAGTAGTTGGGACACCGGGGAGCTGTTTTTT
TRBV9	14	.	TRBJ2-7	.	CASSVALEGYEQYF	TGTGCCAGCAGCGTTGCCCTGGAGGGCTACGAGCAGTACTTC
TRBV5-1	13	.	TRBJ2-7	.	CASSRPPSYEQYF	TGCGCCAGCAGCCGCCCCCCCTCGTACGAGCAGTACTTC
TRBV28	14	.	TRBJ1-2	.	CASSLSGQSYGYTF	TGTGCCAGCAGTTTATCAGGGCAGAGCTATGGCTACACCTTC